This T cell receptor (beta chain) emerged from a study of vaccination effects on CD4 cells after COVID-19. Study overall: Viral peptide pool expansion of antigen-specific CD4+ T cells preceded sequencing in the ViraFEST assay.

It was after approximately 10 days of culture that CD4+ T cells were isolated. Fresh IL-2-containing medium replaced half the medium on days 3 and 7. Profiled with immunoSEQ multiplex PCR; TCRdb holds only in-frame clones, not every one. The sample consists of around 40,000 clones, around 63% of them appearing once. V dropped 5 bases and J dropped 9; count of bases not matched to a gene: 8. This CDR3 has 14 amino acids. Germline loops: CDR1 SGHVS, CDR2 FQNEAQ. In the case of this clone: Its antigen is unidentified.

This chain joins TRBV7-8 and TRBJ1-5, with 9 bases lining up with TRBD1. This sequence originates from a human donor who received a COVID-19 vaccine. This sample comprised CD4+ T cells from PBMCs cultured without peptide, obtained before COVID-19 vaccination. CDR3 coding DNA: TGTGCCAGCAGCCTGGGACAGGGAAGAACGCCCCAGCATTTT. This encodes CASSLGQGRTPQHF.